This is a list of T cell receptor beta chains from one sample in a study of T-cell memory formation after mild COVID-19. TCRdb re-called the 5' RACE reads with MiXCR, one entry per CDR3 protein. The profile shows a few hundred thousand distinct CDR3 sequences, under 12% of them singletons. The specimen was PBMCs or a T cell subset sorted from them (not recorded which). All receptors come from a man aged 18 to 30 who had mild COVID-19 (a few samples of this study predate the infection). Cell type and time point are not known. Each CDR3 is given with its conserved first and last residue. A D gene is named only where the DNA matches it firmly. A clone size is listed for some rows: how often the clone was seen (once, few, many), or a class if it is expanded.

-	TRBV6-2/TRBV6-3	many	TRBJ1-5	TGTGCCAGCCCCAAGATGCCCCTGGACCTTTATAGCAATCAGCCCCAGCATTTT	CASPKMPLDLYSNQPQHF
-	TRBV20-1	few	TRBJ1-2	TGCAGTGTGAGGCCGGGGCTCTATGGCTACACCTTC	CSVRPGLYGYTF
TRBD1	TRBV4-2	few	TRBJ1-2	TGTGCCAGCAGCCACGCCCAGGGGGGAGGGTATGGCTACACCTTC	CASSHAQGGGYGYTF
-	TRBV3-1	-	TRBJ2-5	TGTGCCAGCAGCATACCCCAAGAGACCCAGTACTTC	CASSIPQETQYF
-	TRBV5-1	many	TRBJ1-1	TGCGCCAGCAGCTTGGGGGCGATCGGAGGCTCCGTGAATGCTTTCTTT	CASSLGAIGGSVNAFF
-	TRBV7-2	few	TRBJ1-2	TGTGCCAGCAGATACAGGGTCGCGGATGGCTACACCTTC	CASRYRVADGYTF
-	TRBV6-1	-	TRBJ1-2	TGTGCCACCCTCCCGGGGGGGGCAAACTATGGCTACACCTTC	CATLPGGANYGYTF
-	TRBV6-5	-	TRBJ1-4	TGTGCCAGCAGTTACGGACGGACGGACTATGAAAAACTGTTTTTT	CASSYGRTDYEKLFF
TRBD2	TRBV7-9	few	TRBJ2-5	TGTGCCAGCAGCTTTTCTAGCGGGGGACAAGAGACCCAGTACTTC	CASSFSSGGQETQYF
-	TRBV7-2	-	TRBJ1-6	TGTGCCAGCAGCGTTGGACATTTCTATAATTCACCCCTCCACTTT	CASSVGHFYNSPLHF
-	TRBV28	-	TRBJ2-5	TGTGCCAGCAGTTTACCGGGGCAAGAGACCCAGTACTTC	CASSLPGQETQYF
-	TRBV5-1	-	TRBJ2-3	TGCGCCAGCACCTTCGGGACAGATACGCAGTATTTT	CASTFGTDTQYF
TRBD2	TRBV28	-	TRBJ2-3	TGTGCCAGCAGTCTGGGGGGGGTACCGGATACGCAGTATTTT	CASSLGGVPDTQYF
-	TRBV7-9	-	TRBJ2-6	TGTGCCAGCAGCTTAGCAGTACGCAGCTCTGGGGCCAACGTCCTGACTTTC	CASSLAVRSSGANVLTF
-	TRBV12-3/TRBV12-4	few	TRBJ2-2	TGTGCCAGCAGCCCCGACCCGGTTAACACCGGGGAGCTGTTTTTT	CASSPDPVNTGELFF
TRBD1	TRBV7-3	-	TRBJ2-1	TGTGCCAGCAGCTTGGGACAGATCGGTGAGCAGTTCTTC	CASSLGQIGEQFF
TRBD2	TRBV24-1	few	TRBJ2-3	TGTGCCACCAGTGACCCCAGCGGGGGGGGAGATACGCAGTATTTT	CATSDPSGGGDTQYF
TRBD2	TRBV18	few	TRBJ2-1	TGTGCCAGCTCCGCTGCGGGGGGGCCCTACAATGAGCAGTTCTTC	CASSAAGGPYNEQFF
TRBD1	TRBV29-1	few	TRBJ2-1	TGCAGCGTTGGCTGGGACAGGGGGCTCAATGAGCAGTTCTTC	CSVGWDRGLNEQFF
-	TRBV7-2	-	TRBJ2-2	TGTGCCAGCAGTCCGGGGACCTGGAGGACCGGGGAGCTGTTTTTT	CASSPGTWRTGELFF
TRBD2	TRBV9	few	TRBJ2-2	TGTGCCAGCAGCGCGACCCCACTAGCGGGGGTTACCGCGAACACCGGGGAGCTGTTTTTT	CASSATPLAGVTANTGELFF
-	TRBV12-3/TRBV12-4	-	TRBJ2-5	TGTGCCAGCAGCCACCTAGGGGAGACCCAGTACTTC	CASSHLGETQYF
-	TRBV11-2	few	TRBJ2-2	TGTGCCAGCACACTGAGGGGCCCCGGGGAGCTGTTTTTT	CASTLRGPGELFF
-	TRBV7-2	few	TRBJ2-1	TGTGCCAGCAGCCGAGTGGGCGTCGGTGAGCAGTTCTTC	CASSRVGVGEQFF
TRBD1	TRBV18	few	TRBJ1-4	TGTGCCAGCTCCCCAGGGACAGTCTCCAATGAAAAACTGTTTTTT	CASSPGTVSNEKLFF
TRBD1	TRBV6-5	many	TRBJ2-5	TGTGCCAGCAGTAGGGGACAGGGTCGAGAGACCCAGTACTTC	CASSRGQGRETQYF
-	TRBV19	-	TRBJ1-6	TGTGCCAGTAGTAGTTCTCAGTCTTCACCCCTCCACTTT	CASSSSQSSPLHF
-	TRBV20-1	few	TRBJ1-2	TGCAGTGCTCCTGGTGCCAACTATGGCTACACCTTC	CSAPGANYGYTF
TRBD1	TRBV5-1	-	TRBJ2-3	TGCGCCAGCAGCTTGGCCCGACAGGGGGCATCAGATACGCAGTATTTT	CASSLARQGASDTQYF
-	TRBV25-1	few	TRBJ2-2	TGTGCCAGCAGTGAGCTGGGGGCAAGAGGCACCGGGGAGCTGTTTTTT	CASSELGARGTGELFF
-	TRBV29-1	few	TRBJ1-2	TGCAGCGTTGAGTCAGGGGCGGAGAACTATGGCTACACCTTC	CSVESGAENYGYTF
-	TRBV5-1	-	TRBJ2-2	TGCGCCAGCAGCTTGGAACCCACAGGCACCGGGGAGCTGTTTTTT	CASSLEPTGTGELFF
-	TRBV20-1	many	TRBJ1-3	TGCAGTGCTGTGAGGATCTCTGGAAACACCATATATTTT	CSAVRISGNTIYF